A selection of T cell receptor beta chains follows, all from one sample in a study of Ad26.COV2.S vaccination and SARS-CoV-2 variants. Sequenced by immunoSEQ multiplex PCR; TCRdb stores in-frame clones only, minus some. The data contain 300,000 to 350,000 clones, 80% to 90% of them singletons. The sample here was peripheral blood, taken in a trial of Ad26.COV2.S vaccine versus placebo. The receptors were gathered from a person between 18 and 65 years old who received the Ad26.COV2.S COVID-19 vaccine or a placebo. CDR3s include the opening cysteine and the closing phenylalanine or tryptophan. The order of the fields is J gene, V gene, D gene, clone size, CDR3 protein, CDR3 DNA. A D gene is named only where the DNA matches it firmly. Clone size is not always given. Where it is, it says once, few, many or a class for expanded clones.

>TRBJ1-2|TRBV19|-|-
CASSIRDTSNYGYTF
TGTGCCAGTAGTATTAGGGACACCTCTAACTATGGCTACACCTTC
>TRBJ2-2|TRBV6-1|-|-
CATGARDTGELFF
TGTGCCACCGGGGCGCGGGACACCGGGGAGCTGTTTTTT
>TRBJ1-2|TRBV6-6|TRBD1|few
CASSPGQGFYGYTF
TGTGCCAGCAGCCCGGGACAGGGATTCTATGGCTACACCTTC
>TRBJ1-2|TRBV11-1|-|-
CASSRGAVYGYTF
TGTGCCAGCAGCCGAGGGGCAGTCTATGGCTACACCTTC
>TRBJ2-3|TRBV28|-|once
CASSLSVSTDTQYF
TGTGCCAGCAGTTTATCAGTTAGCACAGATACGCAGTATTTT
>TRBJ1-1|TRBV7-2|TRBD1|-
CASSPIGTGRVNTEAFF
TGTGCCAGCAGCCCCATCGGGACAGGGAGGGTGAACACTGAAGCTTTCTTT
>TRBJ2-7|TRBV2|-|-
CASSETLSYEQYF
TGTGCCAGCAGTGAAACCCTCTCCTACGAGCAGTACTTC
>TRBJ1-6|TRBV28|-|-
CASSWRGGNSPLHF
TGTGCCAGCAGTTGGAGGGGGGGTAATTCACCCCTCCACTTT
>TRBJ1-5|TRBV4-1|-|few
CASSPQGALNQPQHF
TGCGCCAGCAGCCCGCAAGGGGCCCTCAATCAGCCCCAGCATTTT
>TRBJ1-4|TRBV5-7|TRBD1|-
CASTHRGTNEKLFF
TGTGCCAGCACCCACAGGGGAACTAATGAAAAACTGTTTTTT
>TRBJ1-3|TRBV28|TRBD1|-
CASSSPQGPGNTIYF
TGTGCCAGCAGTTCCCCACAGGGGCCTGGAAACACCATATATTTT
>TRBJ2-2|TRBV10-3|TRBD2|-
CATLAGAGELFF
TGTGCCACACTAGCGGGAGCCGGGGAGCTGTTTTTT
>TRBJ1-1|TRBV5-1|-|-
CASSLETMNTEAFF
TGCGCCAGCAGCTTAGAGACTATGAACACTGAAGCTTTCTTT
>TRBJ2-1|TRBV6-6|TRBD1|-
CASSWTGTGYNEQFF
TGTGCCAGCAGTTGGACCGGGACAGGCTACAATGAGCAGTTCTTC
>TRBJ1-1|TRBV29-1|-|-
CSVPPGVSNTEAFF
TGCAGCGTTCCCCCAGGGGTTTCGAACACTGAAGCTTTCTTT
>TRBJ1-2|TRBV20-1|-|-
CSVRTGGGYTF
TGCAGTGTCAGAACGGGGGGAGGCTACACCTTC
>TRBJ2-4|TRBV30|-|-
CAWRPGQGIAKNIQYF
TGTGCCTGGAGGCCCGGGCAGGGGATAGCCAAAAACATTCAGTACTTC